This is a list of T cell receptor beta chains from one sample in a study of early T cells in non-severe SARS-CoV-2 infection. MiXCR was run by TCRdb on the 5' RACE reads, yielding one entry per CDR3 protein. The repertoire holds about 90,000 distinct CDR3 sequences, with less than 15% as singletons. The sample was whole blood, taken at baseline. The receptors shown here come from an adult who was a healthcare worker with PCR-confirmed SARS-CoV-2 infection or an uninfected control (not recorded which). Each CDR3 is given with its conserved first and last residue. The order of the fields is clone size, J gene, V gene, D gene, CDR3 DNA, CDR3 protein. A D gene is named only where the DNA matches it firmly. Clone size is stated in some rows and not others, as once, few, many or a class when expanded.

>NA|TRBJ1-2|TRBV29-1|NA
TGCAGCGTTGAGGTCAGCGACTCTTATGGCTACACCTTC
CSVEVSDSYGYTF
>few|TRBJ2-1|TRBV27|TRBD1
TGTGCCAGCAGTTTAAGACAGGGCGTCGGCAATGAGCAGTTCTTC
CASSLRQGVGNEQFF
>NA|TRBJ2-3|TRBV12-5|TRBD1
TGTGCTAGTGGTTTCTTCCTTACAGGGGGAGATACGCAGTATTTT
CASGFFLTGGDTQYF
>few|TRBJ2-7|TRBV11-2|NA
TGTGCCAGCAGCTTAAGAATGTACGAGCAGTACTTC
CASSLRMYEQYF
>NA|TRBJ2-5|TRBV28|TRBD2
TGTGCCAGCACCATGCACACGGGGGGGGCAGCAGAGACCCAGTACTTC
CASTMHTGGAAETQYF
>many|TRBJ2-3|TRBV11-2|TRBD2
TGTGCCAGCAGCTTATTGTCTCGCGGGAGGCTCACAGATACGCAGTATTTT
CASSLLSRGRLTDTQYF
>NA|TRBJ1-2|TRBV5-1|NA
TGCGCCAGCAGCTTGGACACCTACTATGGCTACACCTTC
CASSLDTYYGYTF
>NA|TRBJ2-3|TRBV5-4|NA
TGTGCCAGCAGCGCCCCACCAGATACGCAGTATTTT
CASSAPPDTQYF
>NA|TRBJ1-5|TRBV13|NA
TGTGCCAGCAGCACCCGCGGGCAGGGCAATCAGCCCCAGCATTTT
CASSTRGQGNQPQHF
>many|TRBJ2-1|TRBV24-1|NA
TGTGCCACCAGTGACCGCCCTTACTATGAGCAGTTCTTC
CATSDRPYYEQFF
>few|TRBJ2-7|TRBV29-1|TRBD1
TGCAGCGTTGTGGACAGGGGCTACGAGCAGTACTTC
CSVVDRGYEQYF
>NA|TRBJ1-2|TRBV14|NA
TGTGCCAGCAGCCAAGATCGTATGGGGTATGGCTACACCTTC
CASSQDRMGYGYTF
>many|TRBJ1-5|TRBV19|NA
TGTGCCAGTAGTAGGTCAGGGCAGGCCAATCAGCCCCAGCATTTT
CASSRSGQANQPQHF
>few|TRBJ2-2|TRBV7-7|NA
TGTGCTAGCAGCTTGTTAGGCGGGGAGCTGTTTTTT
CASSLLGGELFF
>NA|TRBJ1-1|TRBV4-2|NA
TGTGCCAGCAGCCAATCGGGAGCGAACACTGAAGCTTTCTTT
CASSQSGANTEAFF
>NA|TRBJ2-3|TRBV6-6|NA
TGTGCCAGCAGTTCGGAATGGTGGGGTAGTGCCACAGATACGCAGTATTTT
CASSSEWWGSATDTQYF
>NA|TRBJ2-2|TRBV6-2/TRBV6-3|NA
TGTGCCAGCAGTTACTTCAGCCCGAAAACCGGGGAGCTGTTTTTT
CASSYFSPKTGELFF
>few|TRBJ2-7|TRBV28|NA
TGTGCCAGCGGGTACGAGCAGTACTTC
CASGYEQYF
>NA|TRBJ2-4|TRBV14|TRBD1
TGTGCCAGCAGCCTACAGGGGGCGGCCAAAAACATTCGGTACTTC
CASSLQGAAKNIRYF
>many|TRBJ1-5|TRBV6-9|NA
TGTGCCAGCAGTTATGGTACGGAAGATAGAGGGTATAGCAATCAGCCCCAGCATTTT
CASSYGTEDRGYSNQPQHF
>many|TRBJ1-2|TRBV19|NA
TGTGCCAGTATACAGGGATATGGCTACACCTTC
CASIQGYGYTF
>few|TRBJ2-6|TRBV18|NA
TGTGCCAGCTCACCTCGGGCCCAAATATCCTCTGGGGCCAACGTCCTGACTTTC
CASSPRAQISSGANVLTF
>NA|TRBJ2-7|TRBV5-4|NA
TGTGCCAGCAGCCCCCCCGGGACTCCCTATGAGCAGTACTTC
CASSPPGTPYEQYF
>many|TRBJ2-6|TRBV7-8|NA
TGTGCCAGCAGCTTCCGCCCCGGAGGGGCCAACGTCCTGACTTTC
CASSFRPGGANVLTF
>NA|TRBJ1-2|TRBV7-9|NA
TGTGCCAGCAGCCCTGGACAGAACTCCTATGGCTACACCTTC
CASSPGQNSYGYTF
>few|TRBJ2-7|TRBV10-3|TRBD2
TGTGCCATCGCCCCCCTAGCGGGAGCTGCACCGGGGTACGAGCAGTACTTC
CAIAPLAGAAPGYEQYF
>few|TRBJ2-4|TRBV5-5|NA
TGTGCCAGCAGGGACCAGGGGCAAAACATTCAGTACTTC
CASRDQGQNIQYF
>NA|TRBJ2-7|TRBV5-1|NA
TGCGCCAGCAGCTTGCTCGGGAGAACCGAGCAGTACTTC
CASSLLGRTEQYF